This T cell receptor (beta chain) was recorded in a study of cytomegalovirus exposure and HLA in healthy donors. Study results and limitations: Sequencing likely produced, as an artifact, a cluster of highly shared sequence variants.

A word on this clone: Its specificity is unknown.

This PCR relied on a set of 60 Vbeta primers and 13 Jbeta primers. The assay was immunoSEQ multiplex PCR, and TCRdb's table has in-frame clones only and misses some. The top ten hold 2% to 2.5% of the sample, which has some 200,000 clones, approximately 80% seen once. Germline CDR1 reads SGHRS; CDR2 reads YFSETQ. V lost 5 bases and J 8 bases, leaving 14 bases between the germline ends. CDR3 length: 14 residues. Sequencing input: PBMCs. The TCR sequence derives from a woman in her thirties in good health and CMV-seronegative. The chain recombines TRBV5-1 with TRBJ1-6, with a possible D match to TRBD1 (6 bases). CDR3 nucleotide sequence: TGCGCCAGCAGTGTAGGACAGAATTATTCACCCCTCCACTTT. As protein: CASSVGQNYSPLHF.